This T cell receptor (beta chain) was identified in a study of T cell responses to AZD1222 COVID-19 vaccine. General study results and limits: Recipients of AZD1222 seropositive at baseline numbered only six or seven.

Libraries were prepared by immunoSEQ multiplex PCR; TCRdb keeps only in-frame clonotypes and omits some of them. This sample has about 160,000 clones, with more than 75% found just once. The V and J ends lost 0 bases and 0 bases respectively, with 12 bases between them. Germline V lookup: CDR1 SGDLS, CDR2 YYNGEE. This CDR3 spans 16 amino acids. Notes on this clone: Its antigen remains unidentified.

The specimen comprised peripheral blood, sampled 28 days after the second AZD1222 dose. V and J are TRBV9 and TRBJ1-1; D gene ambiguous. This clonotype was sampled from an adult who received the AZD1222 COVID-19 vaccine. The CDR3 nucleotides are TGTGCCAGCAGCGTAGTTGGTGGGGTGATGAACACTGAAGCTTTCTTT. Its translation: CASSVVGGVMNTEAFF.